These 22 T cell receptor beta chains originate from one sample sequenced in a study of cytomegalovirus exposure and HLA in healthy donors. With 60 Vbeta and 13 Jbeta primers, the PCR was carried out. Clones were read by immunoSEQ multiplex PCR, and TCRdb kept only the in-frame ones, dropping some. The sample holds 100,000 to 150,000 clones. Material for sequencing was PBMCs. These receptor sequences come from a man in his forties or fifties in good health and CMV-seronegative.

The V and J genes are TRBV4-3 and TRBJ2-1; 12 bases line up with TRBD2. V was clipped by 0 bases and J by 8 bases; unmatched bases: 14. The CDR3 extends over 19 amino acids. Germline V gives CDR1 LGHNA, CDR2 YSLEER. The CDR3 nucleotides are TGCGCCAGCAGCCAAGATAGAGCTAGAGCTAGCGGGAGGGCCGATGAGCAGTTCTTC. It is translated as CASSQDRARASGRADEQFF.

The chain has TRBV28 and TRBJ2-5; 13 positions agree with TRBD2. This CDR3 has 15 amino acids. Losses at the gene ends were 6 bases for V and 7 bases for J; bases not matched to a gene: 8. Looked up from germline, CDR1 is MDHEN and CDR2 is SYDVKM. CDR3 DNA: TGTGCCAGCAGACCACTAGCGGGAGGGCTGGGGACCCAGTACTTC. This sequence encodes CASRPLAGGLGTQYF.

The CDR3 nucleotides are TGTGCCAGCAGCTTGCCGGGGGTTCTTAGCTACGAGCAGTACTTC. It specifies CASSLPGVLSYEQYF. The chain is built from TRBV5-6 and TRBJ2-7; TRBD2 is a possible D gene (6 bases). This CDR3 is built from 15 residues. Germline V lookup: CDR1 SGHDT, CDR2 YYEEEE. V lost 1 base and J lost 3, with 14 bases in between.

The chain uses TRBV4-2 and TRBJ2-1; 7 bases match TRBD1. CDR3 length: 14 residues. The trim removed 4 bases at V and 5 bases at J, leaving 5 bases unmatched. Germline loops: CDR1 LGHNA, CDR2 YNFKEQ. The CDR3 nucleotides are TGTGCCAGCAGCCTAGGGGGCGGAGACAATGAGCAGTTCTTC. It codes for CASSLGGGDNEQFF.

The chain joins TRBV6-6 to TRBJ2-2; 7 positions match TRBD1. CDR3 size: 14 residues. The V gene's germline CDR1 is MNHNY and CDR2 SVGAGI (reference sequence). With 2 bases clipped from V and 6 bases from J, the junction kept 3 bases outside the gene matches. CDR3 DNA sequence: TGTGCCAGCAGTTACACAGGGGTGTCCGGGGAGCTGTTTTTT. Protein product: CASSYTGVSGELFF.

The chain joins TRBV5-1 to TRBJ2-7, with 10 bases lining up with TRBD2. The length of the CDR3 is 16 residues. Losses at the gene ends were 4 bases for V and 8 bases for J; bases not matched to a gene: 15. Germline lookup yields CDR1 SGHRS and CDR2 YFSETQ. The CDR3 nucleotides read TGCGCCAGCAGCCAGGGGGAACTAGCGGGACCTAATCAGCAGTACTTC. It codes for CASSQGELAGPNQQYF.

The rearrangement uses TRBV7-2 and TRBJ2-3; no reliable D call. V lost 8 bases and J 0 bases, leaving 9 bases between the germline ends. CDR1 SGHTA and CDR2 FQGNSA come from the germline V gene. CDR3 length: 13 amino acids. In DNA, the CDR3 is TGTGCCAGCCCGGGTAGTAGCACAGATACGCAGTATTTT. It is translated as CASPGSSTDTQYF.

This chain uses TRBV11-1 with TRBJ2-3, with 10 positions matching TRBD2. Germline lookup yields CDR1 SGHAT and CDR2 FQDESV (reference sequence). The CDR3 totals 14 residues. Germline trimming cut 0 bases from V and 6 bases from J; bases unmatched to any gene: 0. CDR3 amino acids: CASSLAAGGDTQYF. The DNA for the CDR3 is TGTGCCAGCAGCTTAGCAGCGGGAGGGGATACGCAGTATTTT.

This chain links TRBV6-6 with TRBJ2-1; 12 bases match TRBD2. V shed 5 bases, J shed 10 bases, and the junction held 9 bases outside the gene matches. CDR1 and CDR2 (germline): MNHNY, SVGAGI (reference sequence). This CDR3 region has 15 residues. CDR3 amino acids: CASSNPSGGGPEQFF. DNA for the CDR3: TGTGCCAGCAGTAACCCTAGCGGGGGGGGGCCCGAGCAGTTCTTC.

This sequence joins TRBV19 and TRBJ2-4; 10 positions match TRBD1. The germline gives CDR1 LNHDA, CDR2 SQIVND (reference sequence). With 5 bases clipped from V and 2 bases from J, the junction kept 15 bases outside the gene matches. CDR3 size: 19 residues. This chain's CDR3 is CASSSRTGGGDGTKNIQYF. Here the CDR3 DNA reads TGTGCCAGTAGTTCCCGGACAGGGGGAGGTGATGGCACCAAAAACATTCAGTACTTC.

This chain uses TRBV30 with TRBJ2-5; 7 nucleotides match TRBD1. Looked up from germline, CDR1 is GTSNPN and CDR2 is SVGIG (reference sequence). The CDR3 is 13 amino acids. V lost 2 bases and J lost 5; bases outside the gene matches: 5. This CDR3 reads CAWSPGGTETQYF. Here the CDR3 DNA reads TGTGCCTGGAGTCCAGGGGGAACGGAGACCCAGTACTTC.

This chain connects TRBV9 to TRBJ1-4; weak D call: TRBD1 (5 bases). V dropped 2 bases and J dropped 8 bases, with 13 bases sitting between them. In germline, CDR1 is SGDLS, CDR2 YYNGEE. This CDR3 is built from 14 residues. The CDR3 region has the DNA TGTGCCAGCAGCGTTTACGGAGGGGACGAAAAACTGTTTTTT. Translated, it gives CASSVYGGDEKLFF.

The chain joins TRBV6-6 to TRBJ2-5; TRBD1 might be the D (6 bases). The J call may be in error: the DNA end matches TRBJ2-7 better. In germline, CDR1 is MNHNY, CDR2 SVGAGI (reference sequence). The CDR3 is 13 amino acids. This CDR3 is CASSLLGGYEQYF. The CDR3 nucleotides read TGTGCCAGCAGTCTTCTAGGGGGCTACGAGCAGTACTTC.

The V call is TRBV9, the J call TRBJ2-1; no clear D. The CDR3 consists of 13 residues. V was shortened by 0 bases and J by 9 bases, with 10 bases between the two germline ends. The germline CDR1 and CDR2 sequences are SGDLS and YYNGEE. CDR3: CASSVVRNGEQFF. CDR3 nucleotide sequence: TGTGCCAGCAGCGTAGTGAGAAACGGTGAGCAGTTCTTC.

This sequence joins TRBV27 and TRBJ2-5; perhaps TRBD2 as D (7 bases). Trimming cost V 7 bases and J 5 bases, with 17 bases left between them. CDR3 size: 14 residues. CDR1 is MNHEY and CDR2 is SMNVEV in the germline V gene (reference sequence). CDR3 amino acids: CASTPRGGGETQYF. The CDR3 region has the DNA TGTGCCAGCACTCCAAGAGGGGGAGGGGAGACCCAGTACTTC.

This chain joins TRBV12-5 and TRBJ2-2, with D uncertain. Germline assignment: CDR1 LGHNT and CDR2 FRNRAP. V lost 10 bases and J 0 bases, leaving 9 bases between the germline ends. The CDR3 consists of 13 residues. The CDR3 DNA sequence: TGTGCTACTCGGGTCGCGAACACCGGGGAGCTGTTTTTT. It codes for CATRVANTGELFF.

The V gene is TRBV6-1, the J gene TRBJ2-5, with D tentatively TRBD1 (5 bases). The CDR3 extends over 15 amino acids. The V end was cut by 5 bases, the J end by 2 bases, with 15 bases between. Per the germline V gene, CDR1 is MNHNS and CDR2 is SASEGT. CDR3 sequence: CASSREIDRQETQYF. DNA of the CDR3: TGTGCCAGCAGTCGAGAAATTGACAGACAAGAGACCCAGTACTTC.

According to its frequency, this clone is medium-sized. V gene TRBV6-4 combines with J gene TRBJ1-2; D possibly corresponds to TRBD1 (5 bases). The V gene's germline CDR1 is MRHNA and CDR2 SNTAGT. The length of the CDR3 is 16 residues. The germline V and J ends were trimmed by 3 bases and 5 bases, with 19 bases remaining between them. The CDR3 DNA reads as TGTGCCAGCAGTGAAACGAGCCAGGGTGTGCCTTATGGCTACACCTTC. It yields the protein CASSETSQGVPYGYTF.

The chain joins TRBV7-9 to TRBJ1-5, with TRBD1 as a possible D gene (6 bases). There are 13 residues in the CDR3. Between the trimmed V and J ends, which lost 6 bases and 3 bases, there was a span of 9 bases. Germline values: CDR1 SEHNR, CDR2 FQNEAQ (reference sequence). The CDR3 reads CASRVGANQPQHF. The CDR3 nucleotides are TGTGCCAGCAGGGTGGGGGCCAATCAGCCCCAGCATTTT. Full variable domain (missing parts from reference TRBV7-9 and TRBJ1-5): DTGVSQNPRHKITKRGQNVTFRCDPISEHNRLYWYRQTLGQGPEFLTYFQNEAQLEKSRLLSDRFSAERPKGSFSTLEIQRTEQGDSAMYLCASRVGANQPQHFGDGTRLSIL.

V is TRBV25-1 and J is TRBJ2-2; D unresolved. Trimming cost V 6 bases and J 1 base, with 9 bases left between them. Germline assignment: CDR1 MGHDK and CDR2 SYGVNS. The CDR3 contains 14 residues. The CDR3 here is CASSPQLNTGELFF. DNA of the CDR3: TGTGCCAGCAGCCCACAGCTGAACACCGGGGAGCTGTTTTTT.

The chain couples TRBV30 to TRBJ2-1; a weak D match, TRBD2 (5 bases). The V and J ends lost 0 bases and 2 bases respectively, with 11 bases between them. Germline CDR1 is GTSNPN and CDR2 is SVGIG (reference sequence). The CDR3 has 15 amino acids. CDR3 bases: TGTGCCTGGAGTGTAGGGCGGGTCACCTACAATGAGCAGTTCTTC. Translation: CAWSVGRVTYNEQFF.

This chain links TRBV19 with TRBJ1-5; TRBD1 is a possible D gene (6 bases). Trimming stripped 3 bases from V and 3 bases from J, with 15 bases between. The V gene's germline CDR1 is LNHDA and CDR2 SQIVND (reference sequence). The CDR3 contains 16 residues. DNA for the CDR3: TGTGCCAGTAGTATTCTCCAGGGGCTTATCAATCAGCCCCAGCATTTT. This sequence encodes CASSILQGLINQPQHF.